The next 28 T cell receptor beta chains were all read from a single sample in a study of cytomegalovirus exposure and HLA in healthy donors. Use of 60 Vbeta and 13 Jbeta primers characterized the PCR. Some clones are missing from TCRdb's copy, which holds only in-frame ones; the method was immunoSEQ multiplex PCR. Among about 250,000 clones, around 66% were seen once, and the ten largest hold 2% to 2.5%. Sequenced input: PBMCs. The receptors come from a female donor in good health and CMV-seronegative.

The CDR3 is CASSLRSYEQYF. CDR3 nucleotides: TGTGCCAGCAGCTTGCGGAGTTACGAGCAGTACTTC. J is TRBJ2-5 and V is TRBV5-6; no firm D call. The J call may be wrong; the DNA end is better matched by TRBJ2-7. The germline CDR1 and CDR2 sequences are SGHDT and YYEEEE. The CDR3 is 12 amino acids.

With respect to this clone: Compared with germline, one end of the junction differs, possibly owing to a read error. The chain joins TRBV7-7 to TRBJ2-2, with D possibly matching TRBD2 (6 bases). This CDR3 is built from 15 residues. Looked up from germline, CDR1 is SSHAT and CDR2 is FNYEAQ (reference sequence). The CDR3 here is CASSLVRGSTGELFF. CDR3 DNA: TGTGCTAGCAGCTTAGTACGGGGGAGCACCGGGGAGCTGTTTTTT.

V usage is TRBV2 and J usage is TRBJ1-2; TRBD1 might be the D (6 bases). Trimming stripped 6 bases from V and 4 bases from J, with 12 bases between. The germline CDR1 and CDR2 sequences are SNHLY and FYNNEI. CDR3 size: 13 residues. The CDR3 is CASRDTGIYGYTF. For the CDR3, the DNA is TGTGCCAGCAGGGACACAGGGATCTATGGCTACACCTTC.

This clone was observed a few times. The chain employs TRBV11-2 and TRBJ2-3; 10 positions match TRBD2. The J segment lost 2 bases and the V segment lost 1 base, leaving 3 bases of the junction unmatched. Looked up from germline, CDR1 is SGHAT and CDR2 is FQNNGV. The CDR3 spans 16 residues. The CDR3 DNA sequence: TGTGCCAGCAGCTTAGGGACTAGCGGTATCACAGATACGCAGTATTTT. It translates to CASSLGTSGITDTQYF.

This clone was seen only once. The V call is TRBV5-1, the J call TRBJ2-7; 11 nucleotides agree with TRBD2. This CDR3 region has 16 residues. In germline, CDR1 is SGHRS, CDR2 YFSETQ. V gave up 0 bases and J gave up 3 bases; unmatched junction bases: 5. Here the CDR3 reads CASSLGLAGGFYEQYF. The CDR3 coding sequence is TGCGCCAGCAGCTTGGGGCTAGCGGGAGGCTTCTACGAGCAGTACTTC.

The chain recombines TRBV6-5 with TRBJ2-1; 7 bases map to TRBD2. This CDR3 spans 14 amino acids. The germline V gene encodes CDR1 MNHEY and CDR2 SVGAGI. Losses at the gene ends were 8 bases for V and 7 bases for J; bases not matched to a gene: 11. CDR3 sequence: CASPFRLAGNEQFF. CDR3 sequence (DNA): TGTGCCAGCCCCTTCCGACTAGCCGGTAATGAGCAGTTCTTC.

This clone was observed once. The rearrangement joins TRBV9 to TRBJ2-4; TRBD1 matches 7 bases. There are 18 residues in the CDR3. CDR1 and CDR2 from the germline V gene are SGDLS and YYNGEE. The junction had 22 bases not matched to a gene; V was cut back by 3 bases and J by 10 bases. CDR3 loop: CASSESIPVGGERPIQYF. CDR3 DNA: TGTGCCAGCAGCGAGTCGATACCCGTAGGGGGCGAGCGTCCTATTCAGTACTTC.

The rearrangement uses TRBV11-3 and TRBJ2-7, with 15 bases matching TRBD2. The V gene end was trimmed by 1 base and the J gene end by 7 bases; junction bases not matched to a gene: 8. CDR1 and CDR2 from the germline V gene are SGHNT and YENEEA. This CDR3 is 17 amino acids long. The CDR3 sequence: CASSLVRTSGRANEQYF. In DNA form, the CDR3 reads TGTGCCAGCAGCTTAGTGCGGACTAGCGGGAGGGCGAATGAGCAGTACTTC.

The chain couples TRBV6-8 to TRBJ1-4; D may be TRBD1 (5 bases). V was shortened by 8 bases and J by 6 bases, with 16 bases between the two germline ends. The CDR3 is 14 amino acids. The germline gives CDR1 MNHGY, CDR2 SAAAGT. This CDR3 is CASRRGRMDEKLFF. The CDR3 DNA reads TGTGCCAGCCGAAGGGGCAGGATGGATGAAAAACTGTTTTTT.

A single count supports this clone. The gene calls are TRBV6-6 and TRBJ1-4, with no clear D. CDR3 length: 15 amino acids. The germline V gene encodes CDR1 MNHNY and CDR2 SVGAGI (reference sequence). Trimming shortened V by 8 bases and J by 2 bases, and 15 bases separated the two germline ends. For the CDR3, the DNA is TGTGCCAGCCATCAGCCCGGAGCGACTAATGAAAAACTGTTTTTT. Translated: CASHQPGATNEKLFF.

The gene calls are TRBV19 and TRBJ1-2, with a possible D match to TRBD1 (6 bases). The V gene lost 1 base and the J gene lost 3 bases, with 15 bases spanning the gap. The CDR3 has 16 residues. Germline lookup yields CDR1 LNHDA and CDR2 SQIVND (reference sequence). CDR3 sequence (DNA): TGTGCCAGTAGTATAGGGGACACCACAGGCGACTATGGCTACACCTTC. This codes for CASSIGDTTGDYGYTF. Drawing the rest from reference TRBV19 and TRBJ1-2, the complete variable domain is DGGITQSPKYLFRKEGQNVTLSCEQNLNHDAMYWYRQDPGQGLRLIYYSQIVNDFQKGDIAEGYSVSREKKESFPLTVTSAQKNPTAFYLCASSIGDTTGDYGYTFGSGTRLTVV.

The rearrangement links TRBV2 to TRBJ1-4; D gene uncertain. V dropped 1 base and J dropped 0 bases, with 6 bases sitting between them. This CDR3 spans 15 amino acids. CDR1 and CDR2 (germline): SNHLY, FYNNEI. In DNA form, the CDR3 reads TGTGCCAGCAGTGAAGAAGCTGCAACTAATGAAAAACTGTTTTTT. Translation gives CASSEEAATNEKLFF. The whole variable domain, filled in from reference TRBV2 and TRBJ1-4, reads EPEVTQTPSHQVTQMGQEVILRCVPISNHLYFYWYRQILGQKVEFLVSFYNNEISEKSEIFDDQFSVERPDGSNFTLKIRSTKLEDSAMYFCASSEEAATNEKLFFGSGTQLSVL.

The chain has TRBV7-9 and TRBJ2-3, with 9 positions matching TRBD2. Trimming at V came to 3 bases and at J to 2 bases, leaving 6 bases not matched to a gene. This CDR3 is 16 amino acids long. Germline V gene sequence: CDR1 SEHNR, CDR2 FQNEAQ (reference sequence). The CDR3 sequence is CASSFPTSGNTDTQYF. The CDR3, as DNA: TGTGCCAGCAGCTTCCCGACTAGCGGAAACACAGATACGCAGTATTTT.

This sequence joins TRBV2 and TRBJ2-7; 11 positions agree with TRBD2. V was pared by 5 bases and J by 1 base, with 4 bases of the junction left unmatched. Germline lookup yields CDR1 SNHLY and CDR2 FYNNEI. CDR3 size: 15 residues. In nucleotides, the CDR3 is TGTGCCAGCAGTTCCCGGACTAGCGGGTCCTACGAGCAGTACTTC. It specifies CASSSRTSGSYEQYF.

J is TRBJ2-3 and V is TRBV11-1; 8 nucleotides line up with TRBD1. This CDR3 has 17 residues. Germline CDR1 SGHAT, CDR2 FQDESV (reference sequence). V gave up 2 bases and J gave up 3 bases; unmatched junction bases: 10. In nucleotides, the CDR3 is TGTGCCAGCAGCTTATCGGGACAGGCCCTAACGACAGATACGCAGTATTTT. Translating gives CASSLSGQALTTDTQYF.

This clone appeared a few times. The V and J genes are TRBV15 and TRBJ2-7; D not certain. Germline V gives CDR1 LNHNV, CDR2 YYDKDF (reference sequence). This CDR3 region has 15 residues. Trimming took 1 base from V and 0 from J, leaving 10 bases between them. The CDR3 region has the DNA TGTGCCACCAGCAGAGGAGGCGTGAGCTCCTACGAGCAGTACTTC. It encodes CATSRGGVSSYEQYF.

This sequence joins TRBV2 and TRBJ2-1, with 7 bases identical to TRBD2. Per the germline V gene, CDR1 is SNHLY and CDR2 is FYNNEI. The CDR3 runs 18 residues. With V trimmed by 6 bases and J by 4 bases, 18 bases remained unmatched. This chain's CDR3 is CASSPLGTGGFSYNEQFF. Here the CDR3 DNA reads TGTGCCAGCAGCCCGCTCGGGACGGGAGGTTTCAGTTACAATGAGCAGTTCTTC.

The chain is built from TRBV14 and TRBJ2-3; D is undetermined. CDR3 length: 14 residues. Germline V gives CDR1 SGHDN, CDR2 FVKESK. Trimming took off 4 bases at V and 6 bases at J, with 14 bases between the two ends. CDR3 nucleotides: TGTGCCAGCAGCCTAGCCTTACCACCCGATACGCAGTATTTT. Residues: CASSLALPPDTQYF.

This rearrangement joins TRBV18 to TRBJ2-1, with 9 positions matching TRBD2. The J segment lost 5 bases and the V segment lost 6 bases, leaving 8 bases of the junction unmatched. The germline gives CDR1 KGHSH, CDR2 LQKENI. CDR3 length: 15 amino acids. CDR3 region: CASSSGLARDNEQFF. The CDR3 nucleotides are TGTGCCAGCTCTTCTGGACTAGCGAGAGACAATGAGCAGTTCTTC. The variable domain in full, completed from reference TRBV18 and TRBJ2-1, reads NAGVMQNPRHLVRRRGQEARLRCSPMKGHSHVYWYRQLPEEGLKFMVYLQKENIIDESGMPKERFSAEFPKEGPSILRIQQVVRGDSAAYFCASSSGLARDNEQFFGPGTRLTVL.

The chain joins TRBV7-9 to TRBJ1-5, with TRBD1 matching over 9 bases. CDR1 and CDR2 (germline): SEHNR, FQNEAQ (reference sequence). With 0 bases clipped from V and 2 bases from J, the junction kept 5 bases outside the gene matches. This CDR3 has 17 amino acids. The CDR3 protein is CASSLARQGGGNQPQHF. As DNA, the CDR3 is TGTGCCAGCAGCTTAGCAAGACAGGGGGGAGGCAATCAGCCCCAGCATTTT.

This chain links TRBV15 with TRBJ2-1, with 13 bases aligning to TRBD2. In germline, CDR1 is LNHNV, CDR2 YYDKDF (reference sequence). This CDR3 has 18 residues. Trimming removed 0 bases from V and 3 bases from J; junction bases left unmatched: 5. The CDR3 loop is CATSRDPGLAGYYNEQFF. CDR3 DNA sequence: TGTGCCACCAGCAGAGATCCGGGACTAGCGGGATACTACAATGAGCAGTTCTTC.

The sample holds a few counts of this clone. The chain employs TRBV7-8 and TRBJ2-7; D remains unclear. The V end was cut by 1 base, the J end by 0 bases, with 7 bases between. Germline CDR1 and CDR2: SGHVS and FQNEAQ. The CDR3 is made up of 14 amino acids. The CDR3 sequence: CASSLDPGSYEQYF. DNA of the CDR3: TGTGCCAGCAGCTTAGATCCCGGCTCCTACGAGCAGTACTTC.

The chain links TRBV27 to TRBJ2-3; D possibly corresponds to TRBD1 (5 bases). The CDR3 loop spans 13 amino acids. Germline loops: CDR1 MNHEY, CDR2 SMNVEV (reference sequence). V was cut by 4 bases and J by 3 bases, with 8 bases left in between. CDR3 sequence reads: CASSSTATDTQYF. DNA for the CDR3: TGTGCCAGCAGTTCGACAGCTACAGATACGCAGTATTTT.

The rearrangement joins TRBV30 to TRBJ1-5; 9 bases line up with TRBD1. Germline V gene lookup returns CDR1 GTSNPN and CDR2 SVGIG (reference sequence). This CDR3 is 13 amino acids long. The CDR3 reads CAFRTGEDQPQHF. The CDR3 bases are TGTGCTTTCCGGACAGGGGAAGATCAGCCCCAGCATTTT.

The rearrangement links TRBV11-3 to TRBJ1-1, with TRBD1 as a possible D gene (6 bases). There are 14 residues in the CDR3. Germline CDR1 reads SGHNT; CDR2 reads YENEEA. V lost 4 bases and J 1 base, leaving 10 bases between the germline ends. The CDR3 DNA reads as TGTGCCAGCAGCTCCTACAGGGCGAACACTGAAGCTTTCTTT. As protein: CASSSYRANTEAFF.

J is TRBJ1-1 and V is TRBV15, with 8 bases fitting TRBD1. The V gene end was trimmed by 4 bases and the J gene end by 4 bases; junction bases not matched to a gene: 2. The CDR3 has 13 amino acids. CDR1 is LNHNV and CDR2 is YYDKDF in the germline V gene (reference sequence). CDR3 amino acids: CATSTDRGTEAFF. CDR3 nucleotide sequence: TGTGCCACCAGCACCGACAGGGGCACTGAAGCTTTCTTT. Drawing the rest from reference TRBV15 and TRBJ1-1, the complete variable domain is DAMVIQNPRYQVTQFGKPVTLSCSQTLNHNVMYWYQQKSSQAPKLLFHYYDKDFNNEADTPDNFQSRRPNTSFCFLDIRSPGLGDTAMYLCATSTDRGTEAFFGQGTRLTVV.

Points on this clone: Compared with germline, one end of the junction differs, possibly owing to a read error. This CDR3 reads CNVESGSDTQYF. DNA for the CDR3: TGCAACGTTGAGTCGGGGTCAGATACGCAGTATTTT. The V call is TRBV29-1, the J call TRBJ2-3; D is perhaps TRBD2 (5 bases). This CDR3 region has 12 residues. The V gene's germline CDR1 is SQVTM and CDR2 ANQGSEA.

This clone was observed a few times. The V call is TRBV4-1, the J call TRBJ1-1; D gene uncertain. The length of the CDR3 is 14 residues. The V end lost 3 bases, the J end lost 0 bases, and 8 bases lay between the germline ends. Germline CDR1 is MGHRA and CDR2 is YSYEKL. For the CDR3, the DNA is TGCGCCAGCAGCCAGGTTACGGTGAACACTGAAGCTTTCTTT. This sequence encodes CASSQVTVNTEAFF.